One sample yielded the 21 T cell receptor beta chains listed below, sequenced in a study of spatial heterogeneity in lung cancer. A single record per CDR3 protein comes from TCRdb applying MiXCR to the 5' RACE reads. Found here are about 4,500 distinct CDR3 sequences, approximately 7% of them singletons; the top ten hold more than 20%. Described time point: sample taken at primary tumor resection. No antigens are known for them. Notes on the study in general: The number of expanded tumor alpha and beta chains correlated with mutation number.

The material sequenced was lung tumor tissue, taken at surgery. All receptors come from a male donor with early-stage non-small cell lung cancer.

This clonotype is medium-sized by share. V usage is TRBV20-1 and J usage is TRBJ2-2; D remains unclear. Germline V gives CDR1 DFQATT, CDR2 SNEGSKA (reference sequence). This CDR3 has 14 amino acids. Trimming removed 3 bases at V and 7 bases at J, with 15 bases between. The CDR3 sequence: CSASSERDGGELFF. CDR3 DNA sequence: TGCAGTGCTAGTTCAGAGCGAGACGGCGGGGAGCTGTTTTTT.

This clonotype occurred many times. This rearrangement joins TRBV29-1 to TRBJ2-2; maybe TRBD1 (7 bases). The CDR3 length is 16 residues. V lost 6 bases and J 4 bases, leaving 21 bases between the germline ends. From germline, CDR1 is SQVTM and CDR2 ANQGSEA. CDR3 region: CSVWGRGVGGTGELFF. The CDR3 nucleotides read TGCAGCGTGTGGGGCAGGGGGGTCGGCGGCACCGGGGAGCTGTTTTTT.

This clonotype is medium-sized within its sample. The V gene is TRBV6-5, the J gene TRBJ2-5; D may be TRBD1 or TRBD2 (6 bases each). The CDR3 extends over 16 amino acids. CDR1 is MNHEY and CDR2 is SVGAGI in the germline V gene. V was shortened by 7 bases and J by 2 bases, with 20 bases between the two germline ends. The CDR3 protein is CASTRRGGGGQETQYF. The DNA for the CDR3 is TGTGCCAGCACCCGACGGGGAGGAGGGGGTCAAGAGACCCAGTACTTC.

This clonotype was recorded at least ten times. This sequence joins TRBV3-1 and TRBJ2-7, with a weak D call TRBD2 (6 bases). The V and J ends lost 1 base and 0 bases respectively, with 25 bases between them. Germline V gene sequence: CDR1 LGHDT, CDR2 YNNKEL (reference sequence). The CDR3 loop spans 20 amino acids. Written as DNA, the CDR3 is TGTGCCAGCAGCCAAGGGCTCAGAAACTTGGGGGGACCATTCTCCTACGAGCAGTACTTC. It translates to CASSQGLRNLGGPFSYEQYF.

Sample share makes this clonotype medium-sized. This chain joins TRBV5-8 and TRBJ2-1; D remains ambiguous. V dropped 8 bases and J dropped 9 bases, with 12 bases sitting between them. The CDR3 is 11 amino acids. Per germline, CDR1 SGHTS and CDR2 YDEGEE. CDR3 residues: CASRQSPEQFF. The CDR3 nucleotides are TGTGCCAGTAGACAATCCCCTGAGCAGTTCTTC.

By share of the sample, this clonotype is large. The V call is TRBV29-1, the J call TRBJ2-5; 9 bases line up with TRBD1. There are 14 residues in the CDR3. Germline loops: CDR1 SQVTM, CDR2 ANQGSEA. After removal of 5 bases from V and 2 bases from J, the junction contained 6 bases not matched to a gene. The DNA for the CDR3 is TGCAGCGTTCCCTACGGACAGGGGCAAGAGACCCAGTACTTC. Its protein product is CSVPYGQGQETQYF.

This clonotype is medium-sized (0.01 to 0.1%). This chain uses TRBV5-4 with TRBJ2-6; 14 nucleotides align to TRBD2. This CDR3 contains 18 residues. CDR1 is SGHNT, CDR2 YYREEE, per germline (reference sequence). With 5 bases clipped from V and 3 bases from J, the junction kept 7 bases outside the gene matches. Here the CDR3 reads CASSVGTSGSGGANVLTF. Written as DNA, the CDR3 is TGTGCCAGCAGTGTCGGGACTAGCGGGAGCGGTGGGGCCAACGTCCTGACTTTC.

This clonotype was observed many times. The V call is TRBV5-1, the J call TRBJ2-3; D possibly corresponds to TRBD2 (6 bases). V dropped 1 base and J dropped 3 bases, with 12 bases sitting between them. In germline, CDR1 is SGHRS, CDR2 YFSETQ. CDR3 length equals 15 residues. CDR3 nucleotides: TGCGCCAGCAGCTTGATGGGGGGTTCAACAGATACGCAGTATTTT. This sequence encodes CASSLMGGSTDTQYF.

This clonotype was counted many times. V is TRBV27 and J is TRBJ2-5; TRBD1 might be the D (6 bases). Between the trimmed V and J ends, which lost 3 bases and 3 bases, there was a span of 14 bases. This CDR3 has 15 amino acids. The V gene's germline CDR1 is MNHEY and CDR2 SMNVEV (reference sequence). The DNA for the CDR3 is TGTGCCAGCAGTTTGGTTCGGGACACCAAAGAGACCCAGTACTTC. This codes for CASSLVRDTKETQYF.

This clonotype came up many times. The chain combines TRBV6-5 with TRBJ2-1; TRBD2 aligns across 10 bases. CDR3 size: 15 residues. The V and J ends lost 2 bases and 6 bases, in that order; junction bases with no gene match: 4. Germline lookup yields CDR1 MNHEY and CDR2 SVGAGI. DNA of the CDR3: TGTGCCAGCAGTTACGGCCTAGCGGGAGTCAATGAGCAGTTCTTC. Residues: CASSYGLAGVNEQFF.

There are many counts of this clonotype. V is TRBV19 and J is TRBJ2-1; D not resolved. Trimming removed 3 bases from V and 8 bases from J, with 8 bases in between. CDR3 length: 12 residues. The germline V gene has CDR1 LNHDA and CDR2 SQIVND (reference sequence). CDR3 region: CASSIDRYEQFF. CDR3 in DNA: TGTGCCAGTAGTATTGACCGCTATGAGCAGTTCTTC.

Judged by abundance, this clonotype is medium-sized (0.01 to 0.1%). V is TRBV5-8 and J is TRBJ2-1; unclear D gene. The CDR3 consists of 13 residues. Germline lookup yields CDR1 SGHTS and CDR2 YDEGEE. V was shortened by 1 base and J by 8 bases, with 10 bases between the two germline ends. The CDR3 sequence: CASSLFWVDEQFF. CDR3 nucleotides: TGTGCCAGCAGCTTGTTTTGGGTTGATGAGCAGTTCTTC.

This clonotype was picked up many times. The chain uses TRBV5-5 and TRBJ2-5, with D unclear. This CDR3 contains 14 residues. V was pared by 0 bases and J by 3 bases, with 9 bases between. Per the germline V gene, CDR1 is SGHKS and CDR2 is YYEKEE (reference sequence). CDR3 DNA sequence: TGTGCCAGCAGCTTGGGGGTCGGAAAAGAGACCCAGTACTTC. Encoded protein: CASSLGVGKETQYF.

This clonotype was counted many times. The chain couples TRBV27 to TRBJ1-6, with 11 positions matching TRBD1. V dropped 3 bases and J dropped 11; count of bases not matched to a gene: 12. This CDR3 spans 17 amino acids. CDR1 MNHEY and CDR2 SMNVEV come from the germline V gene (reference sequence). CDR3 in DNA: TGTGCCAGCAGTTTTCTCCCCTCCGGGACAGGGGGGCCACCCCTCCACTTT. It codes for CASSFLPSGTGGPPLHF.

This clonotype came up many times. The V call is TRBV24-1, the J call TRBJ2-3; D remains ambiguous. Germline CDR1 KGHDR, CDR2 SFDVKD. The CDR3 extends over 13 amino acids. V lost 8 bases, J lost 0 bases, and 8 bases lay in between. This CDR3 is CATTGTSTDTQYF. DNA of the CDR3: TGTGCCACCACGGGTACTAGCACAGATACGCAGTATTTT.

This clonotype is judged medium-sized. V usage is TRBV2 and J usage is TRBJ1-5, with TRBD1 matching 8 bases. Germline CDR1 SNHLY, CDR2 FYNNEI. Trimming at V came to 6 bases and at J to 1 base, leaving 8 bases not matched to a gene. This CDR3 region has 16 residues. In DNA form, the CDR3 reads TGTGCCAGCAGGATGGACAGGGACCGAAGCAATCAGCCCCAGCATTTT. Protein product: CASRMDRDRSNQPQHF.

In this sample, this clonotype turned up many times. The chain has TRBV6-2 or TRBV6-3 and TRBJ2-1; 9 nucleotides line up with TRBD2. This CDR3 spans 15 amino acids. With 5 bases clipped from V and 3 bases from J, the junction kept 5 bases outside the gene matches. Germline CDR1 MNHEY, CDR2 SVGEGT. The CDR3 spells CASSRAGGLYNEQFF. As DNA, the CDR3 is TGTGCCAGCAGTAGGGCGGGAGGGCTCTACAATGAGCAGTTCTTC.

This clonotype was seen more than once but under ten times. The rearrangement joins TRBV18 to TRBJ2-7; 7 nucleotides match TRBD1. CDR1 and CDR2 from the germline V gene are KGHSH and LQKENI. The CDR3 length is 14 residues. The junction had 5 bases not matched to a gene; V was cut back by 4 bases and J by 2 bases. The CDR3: CASSQGAATYEQYF. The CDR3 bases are TGTGCCAGCTCACAGGGGGCCGCAACCTACGAGCAGTACTTC.

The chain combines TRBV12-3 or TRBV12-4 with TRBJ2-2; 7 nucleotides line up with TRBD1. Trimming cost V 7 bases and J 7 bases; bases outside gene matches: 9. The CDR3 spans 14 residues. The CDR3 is CASTEQGSGGELFF. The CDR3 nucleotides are TGTGCCAGCACGGAACAGGGGTCCGGCGGGGAGCTGTTTTTT.

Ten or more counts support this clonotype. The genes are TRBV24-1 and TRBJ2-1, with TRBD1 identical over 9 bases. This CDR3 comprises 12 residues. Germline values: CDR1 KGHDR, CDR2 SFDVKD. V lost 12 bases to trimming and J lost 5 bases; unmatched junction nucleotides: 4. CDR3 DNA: TGTGCCTCCCGGGACAGGGACAATGAGCAGTTCTTC. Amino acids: CASRDRDNEQFF.

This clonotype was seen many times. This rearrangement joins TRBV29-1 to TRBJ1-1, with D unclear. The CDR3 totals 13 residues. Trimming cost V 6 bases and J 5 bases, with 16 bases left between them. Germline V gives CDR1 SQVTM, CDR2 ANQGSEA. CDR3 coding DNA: TGCAGCGTCGCCCCAGGCCGGGCGACTGAAGCTTTCTTT. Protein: CSVAPGRATEAFF.